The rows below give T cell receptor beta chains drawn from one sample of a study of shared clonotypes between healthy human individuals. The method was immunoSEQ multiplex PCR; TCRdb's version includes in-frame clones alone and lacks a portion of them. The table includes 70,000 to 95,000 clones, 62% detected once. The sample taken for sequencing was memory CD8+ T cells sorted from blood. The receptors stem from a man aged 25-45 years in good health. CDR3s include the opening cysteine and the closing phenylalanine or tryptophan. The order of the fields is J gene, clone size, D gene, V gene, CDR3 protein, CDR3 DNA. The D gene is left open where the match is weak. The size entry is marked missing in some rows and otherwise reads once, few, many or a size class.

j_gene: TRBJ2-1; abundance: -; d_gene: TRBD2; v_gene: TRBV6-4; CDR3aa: CASSPRLAPHNEQFF; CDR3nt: TGTGCCAGCAGTCCACGACTAGCTCCCCACAATGAGCAGTTCTTC
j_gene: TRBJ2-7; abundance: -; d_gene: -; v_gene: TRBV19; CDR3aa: CASSPPLSYEQYF; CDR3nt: TGTGCCAGTAGTCCGCCTTTGTCCTACGAGCAGTACTTC
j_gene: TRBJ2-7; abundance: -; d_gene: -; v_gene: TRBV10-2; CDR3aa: CASSESIWVVFGEQYF; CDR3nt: TGCGCCAGCAGTGAGTCGATCTGGGTCGTCTTTGGTGAGCAGTACTTC
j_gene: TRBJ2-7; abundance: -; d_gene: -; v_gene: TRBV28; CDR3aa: CASRDTAYEQYF; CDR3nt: TGTGCCAGTCGGGACACCGCCTACGAGCAGTACTTC
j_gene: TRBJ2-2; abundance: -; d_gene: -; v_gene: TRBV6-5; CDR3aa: CASSYSRHSGELFF; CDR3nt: TGTGCCAGCAGTTACTCAAGGCATAGCGGGGAGCTGTTTTTT
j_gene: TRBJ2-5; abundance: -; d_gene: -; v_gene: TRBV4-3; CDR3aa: CASSQLSAEPFETQYF; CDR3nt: TGCGCCAGCAGCCAACTAAGTGCGGAACCTTTTGAGACCCAGTACTTC
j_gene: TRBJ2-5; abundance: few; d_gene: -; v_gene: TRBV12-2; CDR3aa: CASRLVTGPKYF; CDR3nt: TGTGCAAGTCGCTTAGTAACGGGGCCGAAGTACTTC
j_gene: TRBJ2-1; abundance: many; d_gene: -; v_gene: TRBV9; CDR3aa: CASSIDNEQFF; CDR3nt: TGTGCCAGCTCTATCGACAATGAGCAGTTCTTC
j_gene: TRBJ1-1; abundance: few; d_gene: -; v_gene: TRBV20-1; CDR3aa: CSARTDTEAFF; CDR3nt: TGCAGTGCTAGGACCGACACTGAAGCTTTCTTT
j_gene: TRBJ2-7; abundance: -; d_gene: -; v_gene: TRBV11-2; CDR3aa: CASSLVGEDYYEQYF; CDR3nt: TGTGCCAGCAGCTTAGTAGGGGAGGACTACTACGAGCAGTACTTC
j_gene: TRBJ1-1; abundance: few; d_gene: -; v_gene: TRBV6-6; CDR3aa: CASSYSQTEAFF; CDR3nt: TGTGCCAGCAGTTACTCACAGACTGAAGCTTTCTTT
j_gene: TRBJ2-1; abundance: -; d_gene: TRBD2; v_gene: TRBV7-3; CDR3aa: CASSLGGGPNEQFF; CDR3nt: TGTGCCAGCAGCCTTGGGGGAGGGCCGAATGAGCAGTTCTTC
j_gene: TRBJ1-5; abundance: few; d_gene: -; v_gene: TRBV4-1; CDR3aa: CASSPSPGTNQPQHF; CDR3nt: TGCGCCAGCAGCCCCTCCCCCGGGACTAATCAGCCCCAGCATTTT
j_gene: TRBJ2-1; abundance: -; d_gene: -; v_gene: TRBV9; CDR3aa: CASSVVRDTVGEQFF; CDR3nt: TGTGCCAGCAGCGTAGTGCGGGATACAGTTGGTGAGCAGTTCTTC
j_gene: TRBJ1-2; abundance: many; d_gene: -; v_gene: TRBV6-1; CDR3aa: CASTENYGYTF; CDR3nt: TGTGCCAGCACTGAGAATTATGGCTACACCTTC
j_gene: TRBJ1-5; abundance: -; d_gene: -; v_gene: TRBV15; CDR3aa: CATSIRGASNQPQHF; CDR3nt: TGTGCCACCAGCATCCGGGGGGCCAGCAATCAGCCCCAGCATTTT
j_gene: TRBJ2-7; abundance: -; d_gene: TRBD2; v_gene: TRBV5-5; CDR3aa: CASSGTSGAYEQYF; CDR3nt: TGTGCCAGCAGCGGGACTAGCGGGGCCTACGAGCAGTACTTC
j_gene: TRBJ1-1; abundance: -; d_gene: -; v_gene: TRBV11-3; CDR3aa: CASSSRDGLEAFF; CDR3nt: TGTGCCAGCAGCTCACGGGACGGCCTTGAAGCTTTCTTT
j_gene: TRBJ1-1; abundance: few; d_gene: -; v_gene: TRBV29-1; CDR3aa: CSVAPGNTEAFF; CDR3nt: TGCAGCGTTGCCCCCGGGAACACTGAAGCTTTCTTT
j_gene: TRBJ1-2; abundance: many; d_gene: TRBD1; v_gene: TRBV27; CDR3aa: CASRGTGALNYGYTF; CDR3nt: TGTGCCAGCAGAGGGACAGGGGCCCTTAACTATGGCTACACCTTC
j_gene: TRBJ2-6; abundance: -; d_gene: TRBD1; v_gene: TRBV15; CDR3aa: CATSRGTGSGANVLTF; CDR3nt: TGTGCCACCAGCAGAGGGACAGGGTCCGGGGCCAACGTCCTGACTTTC
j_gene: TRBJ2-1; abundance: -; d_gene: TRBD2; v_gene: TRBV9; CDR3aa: CASSARAGVSYNEQFF; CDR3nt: TGTGCCAGCAGCGCCCGAGCGGGAGTATCCTACAATGAGCAGTTCTTC
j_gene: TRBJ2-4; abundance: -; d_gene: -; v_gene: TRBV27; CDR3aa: CASSLRGMSTKNIQYF; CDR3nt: TGTGCCAGCAGTTTGCGCGGTATGTCGACCAAAAACATTCAGTACTTC
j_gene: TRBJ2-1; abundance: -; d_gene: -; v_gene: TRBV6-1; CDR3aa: CASSEVPGTYNEQFF; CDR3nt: TGTGCCAGCAGTGAAGTTCCAGGGACCTACAATGAGCAGTTCTTC
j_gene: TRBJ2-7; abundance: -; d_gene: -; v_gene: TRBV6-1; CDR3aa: CASGRQWGGEQYF; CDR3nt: TGTGCCAGCGGCCGACAGTGGGGCGGGGAGCAGTACTTC
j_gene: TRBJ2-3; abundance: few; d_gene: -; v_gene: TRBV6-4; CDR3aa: CASSEWRDTDTQYF; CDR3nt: TGTGCCAGCAGTGAGTGGCGGGACACAGATACGCAGTATTTT
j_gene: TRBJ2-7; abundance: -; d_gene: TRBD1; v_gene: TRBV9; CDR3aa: CASSVGTGVYEQYF; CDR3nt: TGTGCCAGCAGCGTAGGTACAGGGGTATACGAGCAGTACTTC
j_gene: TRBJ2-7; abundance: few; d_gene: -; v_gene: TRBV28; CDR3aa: CASTSGTSYEQYF; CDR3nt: TGTGCCAGCACATCTGGGACGAGCTACGAGCAGTACTTC
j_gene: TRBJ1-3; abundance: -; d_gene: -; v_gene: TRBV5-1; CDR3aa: CASSLSRQGSGNTIYF; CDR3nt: TGCGCCAGCAGCTTATCTCGGCAGGGCTCTGGAAACACCATATATTTT
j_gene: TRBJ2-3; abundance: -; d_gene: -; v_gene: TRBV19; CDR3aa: CASSIEGRLADTQYF; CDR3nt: TGTGCCAGTAGTATAGAGGGGCGCCTCGCAGATACGCAGTATTTT
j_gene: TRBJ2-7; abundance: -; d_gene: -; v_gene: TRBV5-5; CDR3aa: CASSFDYEQYF; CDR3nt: TGTGCCAGCAGCTTTGACTACGAGCAGTACTTC
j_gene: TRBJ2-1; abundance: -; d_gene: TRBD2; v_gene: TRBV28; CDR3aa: CASSLGELAAYNEQFF; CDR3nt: TGTGCCAGCAGTTTAGGGGAGCTAGCGGCCTACAATGAGCAGTTCTTC
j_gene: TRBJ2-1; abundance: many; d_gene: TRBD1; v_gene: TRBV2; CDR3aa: CASSRTGYNEQFF; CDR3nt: TGTGCCAGCAGTAGGACAGGGTACAATGAGCAGTTCTTC
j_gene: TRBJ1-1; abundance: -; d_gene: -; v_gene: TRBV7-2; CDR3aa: CASSHSGWRDTEAFF; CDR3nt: TGTGCCAGCAGCCATAGTGGGTGGAGGGACACTGAAGCTTTCTTT
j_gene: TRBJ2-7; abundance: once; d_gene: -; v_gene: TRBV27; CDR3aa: CASSLFGRVHEQYF; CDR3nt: TGTGCCAGCAGTTTGTTCGGCAGGGTACACGAGCAGTACTTC
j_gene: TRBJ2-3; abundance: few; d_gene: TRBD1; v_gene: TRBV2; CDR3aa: CASGRAGGVDTQYF; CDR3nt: TGTGCCAGCGGTAGAGCAGGGGGCGTGGATACGCAGTATTTT
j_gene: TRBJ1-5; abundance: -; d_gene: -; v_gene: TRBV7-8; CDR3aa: CASSLAGGNQPQHF; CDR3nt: TGTGCCAGCAGCTTAGCGGGGGGCAATCAGCCCCAGCATTTT
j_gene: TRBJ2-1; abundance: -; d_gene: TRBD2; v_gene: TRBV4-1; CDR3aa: CASSQDSGRVGEQFF; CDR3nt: TGCGCCAGCAGCCAAGATAGCGGGAGAGTAGGTGAGCAGTTCTTC
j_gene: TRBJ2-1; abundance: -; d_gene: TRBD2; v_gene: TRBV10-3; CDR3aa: CAISEPLAGDNEQFF; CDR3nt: TGTGCCATCAGTGAGCCACTAGCGGGGGACAATGAGCAGTTCTTC
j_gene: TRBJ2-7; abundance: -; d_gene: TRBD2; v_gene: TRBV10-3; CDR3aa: CAISEPGGLYEQYF; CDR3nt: TGTGCCATCAGTGAACCGGGAGGGCTCTACGAGCAGTACTTC
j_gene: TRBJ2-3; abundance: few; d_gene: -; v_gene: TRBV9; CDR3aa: CASSDDSASTDTQYF; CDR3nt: TGTGCCAGCAGCGACGACAGCGCTAGCACAGATACGCAGTATTTT
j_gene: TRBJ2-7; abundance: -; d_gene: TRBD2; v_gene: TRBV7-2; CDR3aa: CASSRQAGSGRSHF; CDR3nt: TGTGCCAGCAGCCGTCAAGCGGGATCCGGGAGAAGTCACTTC
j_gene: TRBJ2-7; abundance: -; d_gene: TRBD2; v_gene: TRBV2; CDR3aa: CASSEEGLPPSYEQYF; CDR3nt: TGTGCCAGCAGTGAAGAGGGACTACCGCCGTCCTACGAGCAGTACTTC
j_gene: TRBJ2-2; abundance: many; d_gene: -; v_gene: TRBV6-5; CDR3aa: CASSFNTGELFF; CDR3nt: TGTGCCAGCAGTTTCAACACCGGGGAGCTGTTTTTT
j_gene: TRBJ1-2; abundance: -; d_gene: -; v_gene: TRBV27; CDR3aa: CASSGRGDYGYTF; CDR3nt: TGTGCCAGCAGTGGGAGGGGGGACTATGGCTACACCTTC
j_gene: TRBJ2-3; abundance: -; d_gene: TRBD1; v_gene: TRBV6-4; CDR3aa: CASSEKGQTDTQYF; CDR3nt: TGTGCCAGCAGTGAAAAGGGACAGACAGATACGCAGTATTTT
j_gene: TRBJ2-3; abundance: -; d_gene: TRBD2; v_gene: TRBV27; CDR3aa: CASTTGGPFGGTDTQYF; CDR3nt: TGTGCCAGCACCACGGGAGGGCCGTTTGGTGGTACAGATACGCAGTATTTT
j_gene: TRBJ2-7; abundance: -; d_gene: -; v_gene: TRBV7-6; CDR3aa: CASSLGHRAYEQYF; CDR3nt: TGTGCCAGCAGCTTAGGGCACAGGGCCTACGAGCAGTACTTC